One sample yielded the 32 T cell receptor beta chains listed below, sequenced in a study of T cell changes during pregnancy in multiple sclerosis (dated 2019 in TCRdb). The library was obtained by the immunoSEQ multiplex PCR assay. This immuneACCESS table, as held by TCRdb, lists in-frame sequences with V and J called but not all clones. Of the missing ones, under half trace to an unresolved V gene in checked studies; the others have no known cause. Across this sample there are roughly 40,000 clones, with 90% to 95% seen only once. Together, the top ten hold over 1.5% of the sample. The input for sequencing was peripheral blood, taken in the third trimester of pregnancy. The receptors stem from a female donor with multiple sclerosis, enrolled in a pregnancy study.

CDR3 loop: CASSLGSSGNTIYF. CDR3 DNA: TGTGCCAGCAGTCTGGGGAGTTCCGGAAACACCATATATTTT. J is TRBJ1-3 and V is TRBV6-5, with D unresolved. V was cut by 5 bases and J by 4 bases, with 12 bases left in between. The CDR3 has 14 amino acids. The germline V gene encodes CDR1 MNHEY and CDR2 SVGAGI.

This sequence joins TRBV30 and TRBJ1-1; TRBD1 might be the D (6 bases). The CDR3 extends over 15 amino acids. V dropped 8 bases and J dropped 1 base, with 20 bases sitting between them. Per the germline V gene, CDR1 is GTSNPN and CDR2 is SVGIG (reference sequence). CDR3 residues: CAAGQGRSTNTEAFF. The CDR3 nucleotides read TGTGCCGCAGGGCAGGGGCGGAGTACGAACACTGAAGCTTTCTTT.

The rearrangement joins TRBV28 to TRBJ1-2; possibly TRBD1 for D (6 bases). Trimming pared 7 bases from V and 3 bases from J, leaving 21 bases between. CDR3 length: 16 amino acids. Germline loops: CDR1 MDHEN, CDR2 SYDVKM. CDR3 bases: TGTGCCAGCATCCCCTTAAGATCCACAGGGTACTATGGCTACACCTTC. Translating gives CASIPLRSTGYYGYTF.

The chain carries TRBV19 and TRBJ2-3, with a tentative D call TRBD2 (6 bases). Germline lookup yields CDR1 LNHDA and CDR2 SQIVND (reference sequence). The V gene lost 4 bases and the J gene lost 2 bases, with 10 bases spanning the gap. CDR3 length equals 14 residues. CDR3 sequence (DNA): TGTGCCAGTAGTAGGCGGGGAGACACAGATACGCAGTATTTT. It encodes CASSRRGDTDTQYF.

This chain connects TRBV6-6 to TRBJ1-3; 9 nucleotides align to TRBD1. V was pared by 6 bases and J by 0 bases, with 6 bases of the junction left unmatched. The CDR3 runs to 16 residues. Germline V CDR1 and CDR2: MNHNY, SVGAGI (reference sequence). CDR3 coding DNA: TGTGCCAGCAGCTCCGGGACAGGGACCTCTGGAAACACCATATATTTT. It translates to CASSSGTGTSGNTIYF.

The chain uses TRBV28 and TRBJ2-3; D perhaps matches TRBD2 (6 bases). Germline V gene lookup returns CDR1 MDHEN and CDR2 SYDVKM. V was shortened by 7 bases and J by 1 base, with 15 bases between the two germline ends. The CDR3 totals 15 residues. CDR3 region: CASMDGSWGTDTQYF. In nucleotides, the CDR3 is TGTGCCAGCATGGACGGGAGTTGGGGCACAGATACGCAGTATTTT. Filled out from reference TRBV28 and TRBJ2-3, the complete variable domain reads DVKVTQSSRYLVKRTGEKVFLECVQDMDHENMFWYRQDPGLGLRLIYFSYDVKMKEKGDIPEGYSVSREKKERFSLILESASTNQTSMYLCASMDGSWGTDTQYFGPGTRLTVL.

DNA for the CDR3: TGTGCCAGCAGCTTACTAGGGTCGGGGTATGGCTACACCTTC. Protein product: CASSLLGSGYGYTF. The gene calls are TRBV7-2 and TRBJ1-2; D is undetermined. This CDR3 has 14 amino acids. CDR1 and CDR2 (germline): SGHTA, FQGNSA. V was clipped by 2 bases and J by 5 bases, with 12 bases between them.

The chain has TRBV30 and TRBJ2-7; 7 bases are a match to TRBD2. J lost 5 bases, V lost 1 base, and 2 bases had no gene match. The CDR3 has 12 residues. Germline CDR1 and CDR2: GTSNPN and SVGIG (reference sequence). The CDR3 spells CAWSDGRDEQYF. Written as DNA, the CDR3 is TGTGCCTGGAGTGATGGGAGGGACGAGCAGTACTTC.

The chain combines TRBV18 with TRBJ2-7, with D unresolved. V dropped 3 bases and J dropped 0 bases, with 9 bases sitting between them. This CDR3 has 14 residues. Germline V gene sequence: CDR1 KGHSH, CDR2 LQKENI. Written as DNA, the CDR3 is TGTGCCAGCTCACCTACATCCATCTCCTACGAGCAGTACTTC. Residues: CASSPTSISYEQYF.

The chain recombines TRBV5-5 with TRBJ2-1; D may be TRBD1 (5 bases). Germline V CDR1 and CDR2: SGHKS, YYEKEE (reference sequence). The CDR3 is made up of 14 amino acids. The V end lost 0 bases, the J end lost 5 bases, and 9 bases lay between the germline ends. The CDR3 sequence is CASSLAGLNNEQFF. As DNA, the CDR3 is TGTGCCAGCAGCTTGGCAGGGTTGAACAATGAGCAGTTCTTC.

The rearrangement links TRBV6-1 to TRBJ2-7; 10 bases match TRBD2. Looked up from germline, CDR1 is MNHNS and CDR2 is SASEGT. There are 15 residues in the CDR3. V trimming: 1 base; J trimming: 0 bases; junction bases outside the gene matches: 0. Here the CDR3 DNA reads TGTGCCAGCAGTGAAGGGACTAGCGGCTCCTACGAGCAGTACTTC. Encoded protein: CASSEGTSGSYEQYF.

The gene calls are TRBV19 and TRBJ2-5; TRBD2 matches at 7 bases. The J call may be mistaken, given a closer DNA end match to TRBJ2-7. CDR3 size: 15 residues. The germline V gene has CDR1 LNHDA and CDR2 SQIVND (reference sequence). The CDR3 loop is CASSIRSGTPYEQYF. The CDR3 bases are TGTGCCAGTAGTATTAGGAGCGGGACCCCCTACGAGCAGTACTTC.

CDR3 in amino acids: CASCFSIGGNTGELFF. The CDR3 nucleotides read TGTGCCAGCTGCTTTTCGATCGGGGGGAACACCGGGGAGCTGTTTTTT. This sequence joins TRBV28 and TRBJ2-2, with D possibly being TRBD2 (6 bases). Per germline, CDR1 MDHEN and CDR2 SYDVKM. Trimming stripped 8 bases from V and 1 base from J, with 17 bases between. The length of the CDR3 is 16 residues.

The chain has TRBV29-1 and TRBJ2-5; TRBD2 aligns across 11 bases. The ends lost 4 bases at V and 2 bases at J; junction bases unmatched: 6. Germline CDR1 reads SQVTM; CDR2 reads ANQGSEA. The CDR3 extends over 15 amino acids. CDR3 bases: TGCAGCGTTGCCGGGACTAGCGGAGCTCAAGAGACCCAGTACTTC. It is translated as CSVAGTSGAQETQYF.

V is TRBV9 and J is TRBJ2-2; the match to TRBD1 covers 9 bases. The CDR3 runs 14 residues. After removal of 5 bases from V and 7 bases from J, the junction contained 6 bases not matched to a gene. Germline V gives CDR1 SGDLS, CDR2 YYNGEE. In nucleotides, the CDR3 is TGTGCCAGCAGATGGACAGGGGACATCGGGGAGCTGTTTTTT. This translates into CASRWTGDIGELFF.

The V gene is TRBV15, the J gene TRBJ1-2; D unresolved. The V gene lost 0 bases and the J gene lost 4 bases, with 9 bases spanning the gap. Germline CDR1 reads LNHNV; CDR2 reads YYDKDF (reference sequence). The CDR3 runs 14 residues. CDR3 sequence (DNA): TGTGCCACCAGCAGAGAGCGGGGTGGCTATGGCTACACCTTC. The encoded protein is CATSRERGGYGYTF.

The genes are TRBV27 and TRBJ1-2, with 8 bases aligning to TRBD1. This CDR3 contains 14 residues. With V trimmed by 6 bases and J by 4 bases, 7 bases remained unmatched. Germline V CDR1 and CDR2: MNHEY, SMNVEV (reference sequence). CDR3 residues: CASSLTGDGYGYTF. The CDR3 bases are TGTGCCAGCAGCCTGACAGGGGACGGCTATGGCTACACCTTC.

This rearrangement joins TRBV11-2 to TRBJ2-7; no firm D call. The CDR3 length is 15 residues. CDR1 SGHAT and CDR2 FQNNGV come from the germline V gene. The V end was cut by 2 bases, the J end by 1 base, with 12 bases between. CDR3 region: CASSLSVFDSYEQYF. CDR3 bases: TGTGCCAGCAGCTTATCGGTGTTCGATTCCTACGAGCAGTACTTC.

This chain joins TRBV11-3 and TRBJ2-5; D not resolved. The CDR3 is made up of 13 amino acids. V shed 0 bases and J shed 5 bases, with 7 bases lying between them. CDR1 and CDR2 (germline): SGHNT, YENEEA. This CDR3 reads CASSLEARETQYF. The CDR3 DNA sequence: TGTGCCAGCAGCTTAGAAGCGCGGGAGACCCAGTACTTC.

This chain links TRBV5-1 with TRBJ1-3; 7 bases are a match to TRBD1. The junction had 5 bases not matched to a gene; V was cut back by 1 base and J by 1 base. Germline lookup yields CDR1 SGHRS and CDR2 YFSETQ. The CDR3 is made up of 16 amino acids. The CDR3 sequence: CASSLTGAVSGNTIYF. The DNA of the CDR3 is TGCGCCAGCAGCTTGACAGGGGCTGTATCTGGAAACACCATATATTTT.

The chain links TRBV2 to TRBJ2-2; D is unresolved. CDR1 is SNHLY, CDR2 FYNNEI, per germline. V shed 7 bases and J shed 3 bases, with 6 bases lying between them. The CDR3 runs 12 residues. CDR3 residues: CASIVYTGELFF. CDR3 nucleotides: TGTGCCAGCATCGTCTACACCGGGGAGCTGTTTTTT. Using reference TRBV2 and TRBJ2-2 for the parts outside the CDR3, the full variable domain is EPEVTQTPSHQVTQMGQEVILRCVPISNHLYFYWYRQILGQKVEFLVSFYNNEISEKSEIFDDQFSVERPDGSNFTLKIRSTKLEDSAMYFCASIVYTGELFFGEGSRLTVL.

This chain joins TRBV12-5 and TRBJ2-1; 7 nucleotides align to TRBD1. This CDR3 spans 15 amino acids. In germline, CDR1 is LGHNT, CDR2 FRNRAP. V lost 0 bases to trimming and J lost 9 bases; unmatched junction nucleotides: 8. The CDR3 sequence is CASGLVLGAGGEQFF. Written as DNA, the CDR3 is TGTGCTAGTGGTTTGGTACTTGGGGCAGGGGGTGAGCAGTTCTTC.

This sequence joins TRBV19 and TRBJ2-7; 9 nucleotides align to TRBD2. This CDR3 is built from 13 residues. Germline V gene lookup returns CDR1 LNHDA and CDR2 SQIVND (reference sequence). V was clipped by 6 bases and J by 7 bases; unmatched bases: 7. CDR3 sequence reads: CASSGLAPVEQYF. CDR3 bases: TGTGCCAGTAGCGGACTAGCGCCTGTGGAGCAGTACTTC.

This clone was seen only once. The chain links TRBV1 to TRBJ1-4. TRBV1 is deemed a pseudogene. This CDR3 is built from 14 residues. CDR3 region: CTSSQGGPGEKLFF. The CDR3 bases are TGCACCAGCAGCCAGGGGGGTCCAGGCGAAAAACTGTTTTTT.

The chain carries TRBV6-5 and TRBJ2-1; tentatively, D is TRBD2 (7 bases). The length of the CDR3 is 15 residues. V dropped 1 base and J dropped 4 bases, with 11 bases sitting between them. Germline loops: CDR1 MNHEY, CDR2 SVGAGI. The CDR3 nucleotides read TGTGCCAGCAGTTACTTGGGGGGGCTTTACAATGAGCAGTTCTTC. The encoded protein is CASSYLGGLYNEQFF.

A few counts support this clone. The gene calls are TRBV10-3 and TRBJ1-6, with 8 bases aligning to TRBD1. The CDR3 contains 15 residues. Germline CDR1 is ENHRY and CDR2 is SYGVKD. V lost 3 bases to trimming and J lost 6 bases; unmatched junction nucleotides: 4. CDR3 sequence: CAISEGQGLNSPLHF. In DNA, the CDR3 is TGTGCCATCAGTGAAGGACAGGGTCTTAATTCACCCCTCCACTTT.

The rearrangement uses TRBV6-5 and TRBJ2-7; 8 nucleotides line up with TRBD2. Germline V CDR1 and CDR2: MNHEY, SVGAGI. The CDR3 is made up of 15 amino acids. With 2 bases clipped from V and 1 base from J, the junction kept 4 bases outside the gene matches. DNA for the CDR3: TGTGCCAGCAGTTACCGGGAGGGGGAGTCCTACGAGCAGTACTTC. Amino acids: CASSYREGESYEQYF.

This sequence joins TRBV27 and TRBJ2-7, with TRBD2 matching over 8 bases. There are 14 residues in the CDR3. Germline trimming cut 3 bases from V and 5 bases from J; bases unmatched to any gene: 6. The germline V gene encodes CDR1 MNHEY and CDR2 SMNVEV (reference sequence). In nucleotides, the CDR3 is TGTGCCAGCAGTTTTACGGGGGGGGGCCACGAGCAGTACTTC. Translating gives CASSFTGGGHEQYF.

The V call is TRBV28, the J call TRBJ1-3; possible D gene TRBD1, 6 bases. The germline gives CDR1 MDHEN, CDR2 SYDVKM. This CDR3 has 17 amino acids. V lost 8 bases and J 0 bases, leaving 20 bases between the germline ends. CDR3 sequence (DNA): TGTGCCAGCTTCCCCCAGGGGTCCCCCGTCTCTGGAAACACCATATATTTT. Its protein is CASFPQGSPVSGNTIYF.

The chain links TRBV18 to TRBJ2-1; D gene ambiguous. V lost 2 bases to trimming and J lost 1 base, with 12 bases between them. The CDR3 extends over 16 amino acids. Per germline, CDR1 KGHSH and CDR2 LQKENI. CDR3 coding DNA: TGTGCCAGCTCACCATTAGCTGGTAGATCCTACAATGAGCAGTTCTTC. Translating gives CASSPLAGRSYNEQFF.

For the CDR3, the DNA is TGTGCCAGCTCACCAGCTGAGGACTATGGCTACACCTTC. It is translated as CASSPAEDYGYTF. The V call is TRBV18, the J call TRBJ1-2; D is unresolved. CDR3 length: 13 amino acids. Germline V gene data show CDR1 as KGHSH and CDR2 as LQKENI. Trimming took off 2 bases at V and 3 bases at J, with 7 bases between the two ends.

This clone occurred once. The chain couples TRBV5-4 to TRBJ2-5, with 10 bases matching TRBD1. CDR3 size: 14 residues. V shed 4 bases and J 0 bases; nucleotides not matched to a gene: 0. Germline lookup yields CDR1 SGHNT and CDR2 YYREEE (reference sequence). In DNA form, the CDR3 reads TGTGCCAGCAGCGGGACAGGGGACCAAGAGACCCAGTACTTC. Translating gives CASSGTGDQETQYF.